The rows below give T cell receptor beta chains drawn from one sample of a study of T-cell memory formation after mild COVID-19. TCRdb itself ran the 5' RACE reads through MiXCR, one entry per CDR3 protein. The sample holds under 250,000 distinct CDR3 sequences, around 27% seen once. The sample was PBMCs or a T cell subset sorted from them (not recorded which). The receptors originated from an adult woman who had mild COVID-19 (a few samples of this study predate the infection). Cell type and time point are not known. Both conserved end residues are part of each CDR3.

cdr3_length v_call cdr3_aa
16 TRBV7-2 CASSLTGTGDLYEQYF
15 TRBV6-5 CASSKGTGANYEQYF
17 TRBV18 CASSPSGSNSGANVLTF
16 TRBV6-5 CASSYFRGVRNTEAFF
14 TRBV11-2 CASSPWTEAYEQYF
14 TRBV5-6 CASSLTGSTYEQYF
13 TRBV7-7 CASSPDRNQPQHF
17 TRBV11-2 CASSSARTSGYTDTQCF
16 TRBV24-1 CATSDSVANGRNEQFF
15 TRBV19 CASSQLAGVFNEQFF
16 TRBV5-1 CASSFWTSSSYNEQFF
17 TRBV24-1 CATSDSHTGKTNYGYTF
16 TRBV27 CASSLPPGLAGAEQYF
17 TRBV6-6 CASIDPRAGKGYTEAFF
15 TRBV4-1 CASGTLAGSWVEQYF
11 TRBV12-3/TRBV12-4 CASSLGTRQYF
16 TRBV7-2 CASSLAGQGTGNTIYF
13 TRBV6-2/TRBV6-3 CASSWKSNSPLHF
13 TRBV27 CASSLSLVDEQFF
15 TRBV5-1 CASSPTGENGSPLHF